This T cell receptor (beta chain) was documented in a study of T cells in tuberculosis. The germline V gene encodes CDR1 LGHNT and CDR2 FRNRAP. The CDR3 consists of 12 residues. Trimming removed 7 bases at V and 8 bases at J, with 15 bases between. This table comes from immunoSEQ multiplex PCR, and its TCRdb copy is limited to in-frame clones, with some not included. The table shows around 10,000 clones, with roughly 94% occurring only once. Input material: PBMCs. The chain couples TRBV12-5 to TRBJ2-7; possibly TRBD2 for D (5 bases). The receptor was derived from an adult with tuberculosis. CDR3 in amino acids: CASDPGGVKQYF. The CDR3 DNA follows: TGTGCTAGTGACCCAGGAGGAGTAAAGCAGTACTTC.